This TCR beta chain was retrieved from a study of T-cell memory formation after mild COVID-19. Study context: For the most part, TCR clusters were specific to one donor. General observations from the study: Contracting clones from day 15 to 85 showed balanced CD4/CD8; later expanders favored CD4+.

This clonotype was seen a handful of times. The antigen is not known. TCRdb itself ran the 5' RACE reads through MiXCR, one entry per CDR3 protein. Of roughly 340,000 distinct CDR3 sequences listed, less than 25% are singletons. This sequence originates from a man between 18 and 29 years old who had mild COVID-19 (a few samples of this study predate the infection). Cell type and time point are not known. The sample taken for sequencing was PBMCs or a T cell subset sorted from them (not recorded which).

The CDR3 sequence is CASSLPSGGASEQFF. In DNA form, the CDR3 reads TGTGCCAGCAGCCTACCTAGCGGGGGGGCCAGTGAGCAGTTCTTC. The chain uses TRBV28 and TRBJ2-1; 12 nucleotides align to TRBD2. The CDR3 has 15 residues. Losses at the gene ends were 6 bases for V and 9 bases for J; bases not matched to a gene: 9. Germline-derived CDR1 and CDR2 are MDHEN and SYDVKM.